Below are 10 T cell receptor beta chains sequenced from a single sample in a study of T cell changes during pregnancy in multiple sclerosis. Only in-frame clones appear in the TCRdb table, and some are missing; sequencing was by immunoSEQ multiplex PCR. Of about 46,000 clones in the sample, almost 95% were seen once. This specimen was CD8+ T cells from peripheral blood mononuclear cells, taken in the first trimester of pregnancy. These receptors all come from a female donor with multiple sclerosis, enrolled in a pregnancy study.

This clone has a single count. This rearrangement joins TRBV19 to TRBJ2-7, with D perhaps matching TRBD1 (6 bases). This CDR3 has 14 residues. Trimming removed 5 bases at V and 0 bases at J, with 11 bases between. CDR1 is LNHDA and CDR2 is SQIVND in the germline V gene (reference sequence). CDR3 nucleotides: TGTGCCAGTAGTCCGTGGGACACCTCCTACGAGCAGTACTTC. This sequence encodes CASSPWDTSYEQYF.

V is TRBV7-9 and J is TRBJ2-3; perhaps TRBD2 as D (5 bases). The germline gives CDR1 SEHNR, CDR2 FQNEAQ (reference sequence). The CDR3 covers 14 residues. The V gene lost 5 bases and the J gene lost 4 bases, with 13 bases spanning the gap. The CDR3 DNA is TGTGCCAGCAGCCCAACTAGAATACCAGATACGCAGTATTTT. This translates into CASSPTRIPDTQYF.

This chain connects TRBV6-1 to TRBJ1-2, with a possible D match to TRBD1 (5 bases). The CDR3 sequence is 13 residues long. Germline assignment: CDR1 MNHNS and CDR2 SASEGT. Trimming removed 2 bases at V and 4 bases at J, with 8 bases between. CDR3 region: CASSENTGYGYTF. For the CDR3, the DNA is TGTGCCAGCAGTGAAAATACAGGCTATGGCTACACCTTC.

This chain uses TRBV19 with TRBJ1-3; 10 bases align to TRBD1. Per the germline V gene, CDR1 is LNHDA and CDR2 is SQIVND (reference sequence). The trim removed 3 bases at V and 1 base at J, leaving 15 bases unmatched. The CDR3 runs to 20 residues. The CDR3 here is CASSITLNRDRGFSGNTIYF. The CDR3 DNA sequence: TGTGCCAGTAGTATTACCCTGAACCGGGACAGGGGTTTTTCTGGAAACACCATATATTTT.

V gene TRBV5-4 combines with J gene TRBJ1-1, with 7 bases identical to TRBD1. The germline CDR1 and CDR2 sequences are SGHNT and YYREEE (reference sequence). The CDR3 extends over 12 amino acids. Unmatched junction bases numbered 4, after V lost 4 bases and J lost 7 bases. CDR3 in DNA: TGTGCCAGCAGCCAGGGGACAGTTGAAGCTTTCTTT. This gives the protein CASSQGTVEAFF.

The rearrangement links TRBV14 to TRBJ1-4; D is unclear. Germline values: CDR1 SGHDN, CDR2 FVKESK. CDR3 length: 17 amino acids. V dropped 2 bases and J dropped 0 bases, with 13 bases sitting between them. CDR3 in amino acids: CASSQLGSGATNEKLFF. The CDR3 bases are TGTGCCAGCAGCCAATTGGGGTCCGGGGCAACTAATGAAAAACTGTTTTTT.

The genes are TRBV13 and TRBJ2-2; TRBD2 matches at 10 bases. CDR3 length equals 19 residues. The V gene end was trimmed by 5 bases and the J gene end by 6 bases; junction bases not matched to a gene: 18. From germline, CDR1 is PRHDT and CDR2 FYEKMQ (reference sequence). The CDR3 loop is CASSTRTSGDRPISGELFF. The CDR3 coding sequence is TGTGCCAGCAGCACCCGGACTAGCGGAGATCGTCCAATCTCCGGGGAGCTGTTTTTT.

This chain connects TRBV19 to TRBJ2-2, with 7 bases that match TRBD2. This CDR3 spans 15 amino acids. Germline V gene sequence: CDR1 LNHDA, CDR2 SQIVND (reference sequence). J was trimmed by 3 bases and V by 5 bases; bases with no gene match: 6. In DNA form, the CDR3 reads TGTGCCAGTAGTGGACGGGGGGATTACACCGGGGAGCTGTTTTTT. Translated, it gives CASSGRGDYTGELFF.

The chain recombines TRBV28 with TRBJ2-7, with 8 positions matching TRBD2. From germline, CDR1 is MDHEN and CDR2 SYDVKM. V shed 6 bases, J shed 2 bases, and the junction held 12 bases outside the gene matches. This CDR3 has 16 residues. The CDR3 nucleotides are TGTGCCAGCAGGTCGACCGGGACTAGTATAACCTACGAGCAGTACTTC. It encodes CASRSTGTSITYEQYF.

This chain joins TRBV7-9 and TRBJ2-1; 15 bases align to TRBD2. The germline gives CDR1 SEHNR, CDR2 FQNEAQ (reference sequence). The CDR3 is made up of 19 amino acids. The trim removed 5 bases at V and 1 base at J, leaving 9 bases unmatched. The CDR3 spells CASSTRTSGRAFSYNEQFF. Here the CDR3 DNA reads TGTGCCAGCAGCACCCGGACTAGCGGGAGGGCCTTTTCCTACAATGAGCAGTTCTTC.